Following are 27 T cell receptor beta chains from one sample sequenced in a study of beta chain features in type 1 diabetes. Study-level points and caveats: People with Type 1 diabetes carried modestly yet significantly shorter TCRB CDR3s in all four CD4+ subsets.

Their target antigens are unknown. Sequenced material consisted of expressed TCRB transcripts (all of the isolated RNA was reverse transcribed). The method was immunoSEQ multiplex PCR; TCRdb's version includes in-frame clones alone and lacks a portion of them. The sample consists of some 660,000 clones, over 12% of them appearing once. Sequences were obtained from naive CD4+ T cells from blood. The receptors were sampled from a man aged 18 to 30 with type 1 diabetes.

This clone turned up a few times. The chain couples TRBV7-9 to TRBJ2-5; no reliable D call. CDR1 and CDR2 from the germline V gene are SEHNR and FQNEAQ (reference sequence). V was clipped by 7 bases and J by 3 bases, with 15 bases between them. The length of the CDR3 is 14 residues. The CDR3 DNA sequence: TGTGCCAGCACCCTTAGCCCGGGTAAAGAGACCCAGTACTTC. Translating it yields CASTLSPGKETQYF.

This clone was seen at least ten times. The V gene is TRBV2, the J gene TRBJ2-1; no clear D. The V end lost 6 bases, the J end lost 7 bases, and 7 bases lay between the germline ends. CDR1 and CDR2 (germline): SNHLY, FYNNEI. The CDR3 is made up of 11 amino acids. The CDR3 reads CASSLMNEQFF. The CDR3 DNA sequence: TGTGCCAGCAGCCTTATGAATGAGCAGTTCTTC. The variable domain in full, with the rest retrieved from reference TRBV2 and TRBJ2-1, is EPEVTQTPSHQVTQMGQEVILRCVPISNHLYFYWYRQILGQKVEFLVSFYNNEISEKSEIFDDQFSVERPDGSNFTLKIRSTKLEDSAMYFCASSLMNEQFFGPGTRLTVL.

In the case of this clone: Other DNA sequences of this sample code for an identical CDR3. The chain combines TRBV5-1 with TRBJ2-2, with D perhaps matching TRBD2 (5 bases). In germline, CDR1 is SGHRS, CDR2 YFSETQ. Trimming took off 0 bases at V and 5 bases at J, with 5 bases between the two ends. CDR3 length: 13 amino acids. This CDR3 is CASSLGGTGELFF. CDR3 DNA: TGCGCCAGCAGCTTGGGAGGGACCGGGGAGCTGTTTTTT.

The chain couples TRBV7-9 to TRBJ2-2; D is unclear. The CDR3 is 13 amino acids. Per the germline V gene, CDR1 is SEHNR and CDR2 is FQNEAQ (reference sequence). Trimming removed 10 bases at V and 4 bases at J, with 13 bases between. The CDR3 bases are TGTGCCATCCCCCGTGGGGTCACCGGGGAGCTGTTTTTT. Translating it yields CAIPRGVTGELFF.

This clone was recorded a few times. The chain has TRBV12-5 and TRBJ2-2; D not resolved. The V end was cut by 4 bases, the J end by 4 bases, with 7 bases between. CDR1 LGHNT and CDR2 FRNRAP come from the germline V gene. This CDR3 is built from 13 residues. The chain's CDR3 is CASGWSGTGELFF. The CDR3 DNA is TGTGCTAGTGGTTGGTCCGGCACCGGGGAGCTGTTTTTT.

The chain has TRBV28 and TRBJ1-4, with a weak D call TRBD1 (5 bases). The V gene's germline CDR1 is MDHEN and CDR2 SYDVKM. This CDR3 is 14 amino acids long. The ends were cut back, 6 bases at V and 5 bases at J, with 13 bases in the middle. The CDR3 protein is CASSRRALNEKLFF. Written as DNA, the CDR3 is TGTGCCAGCAGCCGCAGGGCCTTGAATGAAAAACTGTTTTTT.

V usage is TRBV6-5 and J usage is TRBJ1-2, with TRBD1 as a possible D gene (5 bases). V lost 5 bases and J lost 8, with 21 bases in between. CDR1 and CDR2 from the germline V gene are MNHEY and SVGAGI. The CDR3 is made up of 15 amino acids. For the CDR3, the DNA is TGTGCCAGCAGTCAAACCGGGACCGGAGGTTTCGGCTACACCTTC. It codes for CASSQTGTGGFGYTF.

The V gene is TRBV5-4, the J gene TRBJ2-1, with a weak D call TRBD2 (6 bases). Trimming cost V 5 bases and J 6 bases, with 9 bases left between them. Germline V gene lookup returns CDR1 SGHNT and CDR2 YYREEE (reference sequence). CDR3 length: 12 amino acids. The CDR3 region is CASSTSRNEQFF. In DNA, the CDR3 is TGTGCCAGCAGTACTAGCCGCAATGAGCAGTTCTTC.

This clone was counted between two and nine times. The CDR3 sequence is CASSSDYQPQHF. The CDR3 region has the DNA TGTGCCAGCAGCTCTGATTATCAGCCCCAGCATTTT. This chain joins TRBV7-9 and TRBJ1-5; D gene unclear. The V end was cut by 4 bases, the J end by 5 bases, with 6 bases between. The CDR3 spans 12 residues. CDR1 SEHNR and CDR2 FQNEAQ come from the germline V gene (reference sequence).

The chain uses TRBV11-1 and TRBJ2-4, with D perhaps assigned TRBD1 or TRBD2 (5 bases each). V was pared by 1 base and J by 0 bases, with 16 bases between. Germline lookup yields CDR1 SGHAT and CDR2 FQDESV (reference sequence). The CDR3 is made up of 18 amino acids. CDR3 loop: CASSLEGTSALAKNIQYF. The CDR3 nucleotides are TGTGCCAGCAGCTTAGAGGGGACCTCAGCCTTAGCCAAAAACATTCAGTACTTC.

The V gene is TRBV5-6, the J gene TRBJ2-2, with D possibly TRBD2 on 6 matching bases. Trimming removed 3 bases at V and 6 bases at J, with 6 bases between. This CDR3 comprises 12 residues. CDR1 and CDR2 (germline): SGHDT, YYEEEE. CDR3 bases: TGTGCCAGCAGCTGGAGGGCCGGGGAGCTGTTTTTT. Translating it yields CASSWRAGELFF.

The sample holds a few counts of this clone. The chain combines TRBV9 with TRBJ2-5, with TRBD1 matching over 8 bases. Germline CDR1 is SGDLS and CDR2 is YYNGEE. The trim removed 0 bases at V and 4 bases at J, leaving 8 bases unmatched. The CDR3 length is 16 residues. This CDR3 is CASSVEYFRGRETQYF. The CDR3 bases are TGTGCCAGCAGCGTAGAATACTTCAGGGGGCGAGAGACCCAGTACTTC.

The CDR3 nucleotides read TGCGCCAGCAGTCAAATCGGACAGGAAGCTTTCTTT. It translates to CASSQIGQEAFF. The chain carries TRBV4-3 and TRBJ1-1, with D possibly being TRBD1 (6 bases). This CDR3 is built from 12 residues. V gave up 6 bases and J gave up 8 bases, with 13 bases separating them. Germline V gene data show CDR1 as LGHNA and CDR2 as YSLEER.

The table lists this clone with a few counts. CDR3 sequence reads: CASSLGRGTETQYF. CDR3 DNA: TGTGCCAGCAGCTTAGGGCGGGGTACGGAGACCCAGTACTTC. V is TRBV7-2 and J is TRBJ2-5, with a tentative D call TRBD2 (6 bases). CDR1 is SGHTA and CDR2 is FQGNSA in the germline V gene. The CDR3 sequence is 14 residues long. V lost 1 base to trimming and J lost 5 bases, with 11 bases between them.

This clone was observed a few times. The junction and the germline gene differ at one end; a read error may be behind it. The chain uses TRBV11-2 and TRBJ2-5; D unresolved. CDR1 is SGHAT, CDR2 FQNNGV, per germline. The CDR3 has 14 amino acids. In DNA form, the CDR3 reads TGTGCCAGCAGCTCCGGACCCCACCAGGAGACCCAGTACTTC. Amino acid sequence: CASSSGPHQETQYF.

The chain joins TRBV7-8 to TRBJ2-4, with 7 bases matching TRBD1. The CDR3 has 16 residues. V shed 4 bases and J 5 bases; nucleotides not matched to a gene: 11. Germline CDR1 is SGHVS and CDR2 is FQNEAQ. The CDR3 loop is CASSSRSGTAENIQYF. The CDR3 DNA follows: TGTGCCAGCAGCTCACGCTCCGGGACAGCTGAAAACATTCAGTACTTC.

This chain joins TRBV5-1 and TRBJ2-1; 8 nucleotides match TRBD1. The CDR3 spans 17 residues. Losses at the gene ends were 4 bases for V and 1 base for J; bases not matched to a gene: 10. In germline, CDR1 is SGHRS, CDR2 YFSETQ. CDR3: CASSKPTGGRSYNEQFF. CDR3 sequence (DNA): TGCGCCAGCAGCAAGCCTACAGGGGGTAGATCCTACAATGAGCAGTTCTTC.

The chain has TRBV29-1 and TRBJ2-2, with 7 bases that match TRBD1. V shed 6 bases and J 2 bases; nucleotides not matched to a gene: 6. In germline, CDR1 is SQVTM, CDR2 ANQGSEA. The CDR3 length is 14 residues. Here the CDR3 DNA reads TGCAGCGTCTTCACAGGGGCTAACACCGGGGAGCTGTTTTTT. Protein sequence: CSVFTGANTGELFF.

The chain links TRBV30 to TRBJ1-4; the D gene is possibly TRBD1 (6 bases). CDR3 length: 15 residues. V lost 0 bases, J lost 4 bases, and 12 bases lay in between. Per germline, CDR1 GTSNPN and CDR2 SVGIG (reference sequence). The CDR3 DNA follows: TGTGCCTGGAGTGTACTAGGACAGTATAATGAAAAACTGTTTTTT. Translation gives CAWSVLGQYNEKLFF. Full variable domain (rest looked up from reference TRBV30 and TRBJ1-4): SQTIHQWPATLVQPVGSPLSLECTVEGTSNPNLYWYRQAAGRGLQLLFYSVGIGQISSEVPQNLSASRPQDRQFILSSKKLLLSDSGFYLCAWSVLGQYNEKLFFGSGTQLSVL.

The CDR3 is CASSFPGDGDTQYF. The CDR3 DNA reads as TGTGCCAGCAGTTTTCCGGGGGACGGAGATACGCAGTATTTT. The chain combines TRBV28 with TRBJ2-3; a weak D match, TRBD2 (6 bases). Germline V CDR1 and CDR2: MDHEN, SYDVKM. The ends were cut back, 3 bases at V and 5 bases at J, with 12 bases in the middle. The CDR3 loop spans 14 amino acids.

This clone was detected only a few times. This chain's CDR3 is CASSSGSGSSGANVLTF. CDR3 bases: TGTGCCAGCAGTTCTGGGAGTGGAAGCTCTGGGGCCAACGTCCTGACTTTC. This rearrangement joins TRBV25-1 to TRBJ2-6; perhaps TRBD2 as D (5 bases). CDR3 length equals 17 residues. With 5 bases removed from V and 0 bases from J, the gap between germline ends came to 14 bases. Germline V gene data show CDR1 as MGHDK and CDR2 as SYGVNS.

The J gene is TRBJ2-1, the V gene TRBV5-1; 11 positions match TRBD2. CDR1 SGHRS and CDR2 YFSETQ come from the germline V gene. V shed 0 bases and J 10 bases; nucleotides not matched to a gene: 9. The CDR3 is made up of 16 amino acids. The CDR3 nucleotides read TGCGCCAGCAGCTTGGTAGTAGCGGGAGGGCCGCGGGAGCAGTTCTTC. This encodes CASSLVVAGGPREQFF.

The rearrangement uses TRBV6-6 and TRBJ2-3; 9 positions match TRBD1. The germline CDR1 and CDR2 sequences are MNHNY and SVGAGI (reference sequence). CDR3 length: 15 amino acids. Trimming took 6 bases from V and 6 from J; bases not matched to a gene: 10. This chain's CDR3 is CASSLIQGALDTQYF. CDR3 nucleotide sequence: TGTGCCAGCAGCCTGATACAGGGGGCGCTGGATACGCAGTATTTT.

The genes are TRBV7-8 and TRBJ2-7, with 7 positions matching TRBD1. The CDR3 contains 13 residues. CDR1 and CDR2 (germline): SGHVS, FQNEAQ. V lost 5 bases and J lost 8; bases outside the gene matches: 9. DNA for the CDR3: TGTGCCAGCAGCCCCACCGGACAGGTGAAGCAGTACTTC. This gives the protein CASSPTGQVKQYF.

This chain connects TRBV4-3 to TRBJ2-2; 9 nucleotides agree with TRBD1. V shed 4 bases and J 5 bases; nucleotides not matched to a gene: 5. CDR1 and CDR2 from the germline V gene are LGHNA and YSLEER. There are 15 residues in the CDR3. As DNA, the CDR3 is TGCGCCAGCAGCCGAGGGACAGGGCCGACCGGGGAGCTGTTTTTT. This encodes CASSRGTGPTGELFF.

This CDR3 reads CSVFPGQGHSYETQYF. The CDR3 region has the DNA TGCAGCGTTTTCCCGGGACAGGGTCATTCTTACGAGACCCAGTACTTC. This chain uses TRBV29-1 with TRBJ2-5; 9 bases agree with TRBD1. Per the germline V gene, CDR1 is SQVTM and CDR2 is ANQGSEA. The CDR3 length is 16 residues. Unmatched junction bases numbered 15, after V lost 5 bases and J lost 5 bases.

The CDR3 loop reads CASGFGLYGYTF. The CDR3, as DNA: TGTGCTAGTGGTTTCGGCCTCTATGGCTACACCTTC. The chain carries TRBV12-5 and TRBJ1-2, with no clear D. The CDR3 runs to 12 residues. Germline-derived CDR1 and CDR2 are LGHNT and FRNRAP. Trimming stripped 3 bases from V and 4 bases from J, with 6 bases between.